Listed here are 12 T cell receptor beta chains from one sample, sequenced in a study of T cells in Graves' hyperthyroidism and ophthalmopathy. RNA transcripts served as the template for amplifying TCR beta CDR3 regions. TCR CDR3 regions were first amplified by RT-PCR with HTBI primers. TCRdb re-analysed the multiplex PCR reads in MiXCR, keeping a single row per CDR3 protein. The sample has 600,000 to 850,000 distinct CDR3 sequences; 15% to 20% are singletons. Sample: blood. These receptors were obtained from a woman between 50 and 59 years old with Graves' hyperthyroidism that later progressed to Graves' ophthalmopathy.

J is TRBJ1-1 and V is TRBV28; 7 nucleotides align to TRBD1. The V gene's germline CDR1 is MDHEN and CDR2 SYDVKM. The CDR3 runs 13 residues. J was trimmed by 7 bases and V by 6 bases; bases with no gene match: 8. The CDR3 sequence is CASRDRVGGEAFF. The CDR3 DNA sequence: TGTGCCAGCAGAGACAGGGTGGGGGGTGAAGCTTTCTTT.

The V gene is TRBV19, the J gene TRBJ2-5, with D possibly TRBD1 on 7 matching bases. Trimming removed 5 bases at V and 3 bases at J, with 22 bases between. The CDR3 loop spans 17 amino acids. Germline values: CDR1 LNHDA, CDR2 SQIVND (reference sequence). As DNA, the CDR3 is TGTGCCAGTAGTGCCGACAGGGCTGGAGGGGTGGAAGAGACCCAGTACTTC. It encodes CASSADRAGGVEETQYF.

The chain recombines TRBV12-3 or TRBV12-4 with TRBJ1-6; TRBD1 is a possible D gene (5 bases). V lost 5 bases and J lost 8, with 13 bases in between. The CDR3 runs 14 residues. In DNA, the CDR3 is TGTGCCAGCAGTCCGACGGGGGTTGATTCACCCCTCCACTTT. It specifies CASSPTGVDSPLHF.

The chain combines TRBV27 with TRBJ1-4, with TRBD1 matching over 7 bases. V dropped 6 bases and J dropped 10; count of bases not matched to a gene: 11. The length of the CDR3 is 14 residues. From germline, CDR1 is MNHEY and CDR2 SMNVEV (reference sequence). The CDR3: CASSFRGTASKLFF. The CDR3 bases are TGTGCCAGCAGCTTCCGGGGGACAGCTTCAAAACTGTTTTTT.

This clonotype was counted many times. The chain joins TRBV12-3 or TRBV12-4 to TRBJ1-1; possible D gene TRBD1, 5 bases. This CDR3 contains 13 residues. V lost 3 bases and J lost 5, with 10 bases in between. In DNA, the CDR3 is TGTGCCAGCAGTTTGGGGGTAGAAACTGAAGCTTTCTTT. Translated: CASSLGVETEAFF.

This clonotype was seen a handful of times. The chain combines TRBV19 with TRBJ1-1; D is possibly TRBD1 (6 bases). Germline loops: CDR1 LNHDA, CDR2 SQIVND (reference sequence). V lost 0 bases and J lost 1, with 9 bases in between. The CDR3 runs 15 residues. CDR3 sequence reads: CASSIDRGANTEAFF. In DNA form, the CDR3 reads TGTGCCAGTAGTATAGATCGGGGGGCGAACACTGAAGCTTTCTTT.

This clonotype came up a few times. V and J are TRBV15 and TRBJ2-3; TRBD2 aligns across 9 bases. This CDR3 is 18 amino acids long. V shed 0 bases, J shed 3 bases, and the junction held 10 bases outside the gene matches. In germline, CDR1 is LNHNV, CDR2 YYDKDF (reference sequence). CDR3 protein: CATSRDLAGRYTTDTQYF. The DNA of the CDR3 is TGTGCCACCAGCAGAGACCTAGCGGGGAGGTACACTACAGATACGCAGTATTTT.

The chain recombines TRBV5-1 with TRBJ2-7; possibly TRBD1 or TRBD2 for D (5 bases each). The CDR3 has 15 residues. Germline V CDR1 and CDR2: SGHRS, YFSETQ. Trimming pared 4 bases from V and 5 bases from J, leaving 19 bases between. In nucleotides, the CDR3 is TGCGCCAGCAGCGAAGGGACCGAGCCCTATGACGAGCAGTACTTC. As protein: CASSEGTEPYDEQYF.

The chain recombines TRBV5-1 with TRBJ2-2, with 7 bases that match TRBD1. This CDR3 region has 15 residues. V was clipped by 1 base and J by 7 bases; unmatched bases: 7. Germline V gene sequence: CDR1 SGHRS, CDR2 YFSETQ. The CDR3 DNA is TGCGCCAGCAGCTTGCGCACAGGGGACAACGGGGAGCTGTTTTTT. Its translation is CASSLRTGDNGELFF.

J is TRBJ2-2 and V is TRBV7-9; 12 bases line up with TRBD2. Germline loops: CDR1 SEHNR, CDR2 FQNEAQ (reference sequence). CDR3 length equals 15 residues. With V trimmed by 5 bases and J by 6 bases, 4 bases remained unmatched. Here the CDR3 DNA reads TGTGCCAGCAGCCGGACTAGCGGGGAGGCCGGGGAGCTGTTTTTT. Amino acids: CASSRTSGEAGELFF.

This clonotype showed up many times. V gene TRBV7-3 combines with J gene TRBJ2-6, with 8 bases matching TRBD1. The germline V gene has CDR1 SGHTA and CDR2 FQGTGA. J lost 0 bases, V lost 4 bases, and 8 bases had no gene match. This CDR3 is built from 18 residues. In nucleotides, the CDR3 is TGTGCCAGCAGCTCCGGGACAGGAGTGCTCTCTGGGGCCAACGTCCTGACTTTC. Translating gives CASSSGTGVLSGANVLTF.

This chain links TRBV5-4 with TRBJ2-2, with D maybe TRBD2 (6 bases). V was cut by 0 bases and J by 2 bases, with 11 bases left in between. The germline V gene encodes CDR1 SGHNT and CDR2 YYREEE (reference sequence). This CDR3 is built from 16 residues. The CDR3 loop reads CASSLESGDNTGELFF. In DNA form, the CDR3 reads TGTGCCAGCAGCTTGGAATCGGGAGACAACACCGGGGAGCTGTTTTTT.